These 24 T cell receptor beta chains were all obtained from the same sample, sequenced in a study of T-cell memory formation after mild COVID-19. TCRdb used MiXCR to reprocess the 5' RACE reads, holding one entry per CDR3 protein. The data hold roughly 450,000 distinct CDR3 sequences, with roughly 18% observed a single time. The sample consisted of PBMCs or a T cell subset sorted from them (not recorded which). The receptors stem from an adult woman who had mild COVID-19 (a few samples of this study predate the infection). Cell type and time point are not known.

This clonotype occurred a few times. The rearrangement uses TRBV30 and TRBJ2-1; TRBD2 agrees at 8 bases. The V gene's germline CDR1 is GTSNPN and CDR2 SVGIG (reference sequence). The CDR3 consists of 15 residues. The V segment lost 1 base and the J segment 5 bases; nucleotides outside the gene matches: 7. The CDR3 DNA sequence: TGTGCCTGGAGTGACTGGCGGGGGGCTAACAATGAGCAGTTCTTC. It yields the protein CAWSDWRGANNEQFF.

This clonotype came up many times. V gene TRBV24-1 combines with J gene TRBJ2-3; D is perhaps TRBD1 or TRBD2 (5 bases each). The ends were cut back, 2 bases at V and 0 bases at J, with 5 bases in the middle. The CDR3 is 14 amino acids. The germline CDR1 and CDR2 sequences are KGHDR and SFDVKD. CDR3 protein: CATSDWDSTDTQYF. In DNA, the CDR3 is TGTGCCACCAGTGATTGGGACAGCACAGATACGCAGTATTTT.

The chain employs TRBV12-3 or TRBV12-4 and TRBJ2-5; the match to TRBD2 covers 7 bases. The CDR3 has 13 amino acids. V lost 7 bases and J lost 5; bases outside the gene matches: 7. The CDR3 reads CASKAGDGETQYF. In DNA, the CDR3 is TGTGCCAGCAAGGCGGGAGATGGGGAGACCCAGTACTTC.

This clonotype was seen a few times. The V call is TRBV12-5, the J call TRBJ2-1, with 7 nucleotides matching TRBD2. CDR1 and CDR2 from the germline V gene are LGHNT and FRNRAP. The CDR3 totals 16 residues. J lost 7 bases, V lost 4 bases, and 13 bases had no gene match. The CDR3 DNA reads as TGTGCTAGTGGTTCGCCCGGGAGCGGGAAGGGGAATGAGCAGTTCTTC. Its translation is CASGSPGSGKGNEQFF.

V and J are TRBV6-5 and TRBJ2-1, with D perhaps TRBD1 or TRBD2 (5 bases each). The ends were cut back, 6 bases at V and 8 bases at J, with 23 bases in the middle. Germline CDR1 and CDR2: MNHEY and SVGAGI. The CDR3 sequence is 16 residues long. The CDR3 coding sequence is TGTGCCAGCAGACCGTCGGGACCCAGGCCGGGCGATGAGCAGTTCTTC. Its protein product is CASRPSGPRPGDEQFF.

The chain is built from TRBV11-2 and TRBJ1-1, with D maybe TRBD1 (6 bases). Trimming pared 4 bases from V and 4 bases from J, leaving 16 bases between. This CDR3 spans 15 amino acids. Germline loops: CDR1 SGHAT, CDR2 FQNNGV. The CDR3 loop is CASSSNRVGSTEAFF. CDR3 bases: TGTGCCAGCAGCTCGAACAGGGTGGGTAGCACTGAAGCTTTCTTT.

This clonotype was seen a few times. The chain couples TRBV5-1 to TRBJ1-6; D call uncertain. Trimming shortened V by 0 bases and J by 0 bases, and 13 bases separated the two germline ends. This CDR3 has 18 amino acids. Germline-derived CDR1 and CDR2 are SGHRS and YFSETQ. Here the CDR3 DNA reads TGCGCCAGCAGCTTGGATCTGGGCCACAGCTCCTATAATTCACCCCTCCACTTT. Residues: CASSLDLGHSSYNSPLHF.

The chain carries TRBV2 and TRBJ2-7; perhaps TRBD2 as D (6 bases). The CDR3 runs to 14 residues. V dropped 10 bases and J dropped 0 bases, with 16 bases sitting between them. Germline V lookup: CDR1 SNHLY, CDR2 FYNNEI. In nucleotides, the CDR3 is TGTGCCACCCTTACGGGGGATCACTCCTACGAGCAGTACTTC. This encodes CATLTGDHSYEQYF.

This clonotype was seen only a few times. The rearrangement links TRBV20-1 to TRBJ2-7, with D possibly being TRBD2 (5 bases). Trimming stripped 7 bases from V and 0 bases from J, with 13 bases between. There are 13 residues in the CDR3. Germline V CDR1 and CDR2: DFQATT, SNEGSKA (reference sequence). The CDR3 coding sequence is TGCAGTGTAGTGAGGGAGTCCTCCTACGAGCAGTACTTC. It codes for CSVVRESSYEQYF.

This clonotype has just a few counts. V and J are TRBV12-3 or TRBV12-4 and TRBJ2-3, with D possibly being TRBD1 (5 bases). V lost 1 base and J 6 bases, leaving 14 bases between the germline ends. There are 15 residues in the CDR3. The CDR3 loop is CASSLDGKGHDTQYF. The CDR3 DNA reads TGTGCCAGCAGTTTAGATGGAAAAGGACATGATACGCAGTATTTT.

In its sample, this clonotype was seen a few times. The CDR3 DNA reads as TGTGCCAGCAGCCGGGACAGGGGAAAAGCTTTCTTT. It encodes CASSRDRGKAFF. The chain recombines TRBV12-3 or TRBV12-4 with TRBJ1-1; 10 nucleotides agree with TRBD1. The trim removed 6 bases at V and 9 bases at J, leaving 4 bases unmatched. The CDR3 length is 12 residues.

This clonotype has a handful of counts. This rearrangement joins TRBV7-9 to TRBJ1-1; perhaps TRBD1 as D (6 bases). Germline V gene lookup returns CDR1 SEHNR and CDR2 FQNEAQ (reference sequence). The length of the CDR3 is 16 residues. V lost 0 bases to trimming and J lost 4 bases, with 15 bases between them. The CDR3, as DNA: TGTGCCAGCAGCTTAGCTCTAGGGACATCTTCCACTGAAGCTTTCTTT. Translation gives CASSLALGTSSTEAFF.

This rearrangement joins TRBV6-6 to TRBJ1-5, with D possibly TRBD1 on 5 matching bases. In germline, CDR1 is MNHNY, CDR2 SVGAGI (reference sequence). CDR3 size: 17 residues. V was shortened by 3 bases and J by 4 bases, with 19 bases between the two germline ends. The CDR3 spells CASSYPRSGGINQPQHF. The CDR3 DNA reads TGTGCCAGCAGTTATCCCCGTTCGGGGGGAATTAATCAGCCCCAGCATTTT.

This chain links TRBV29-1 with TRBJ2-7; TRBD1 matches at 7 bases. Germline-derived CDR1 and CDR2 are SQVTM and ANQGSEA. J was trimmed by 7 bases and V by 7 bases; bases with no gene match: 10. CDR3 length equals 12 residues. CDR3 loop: CSAETGAEEQYF. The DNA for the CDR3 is TGCAGCGCGGAAACAGGGGCGGAAGAGCAGTACTTC.

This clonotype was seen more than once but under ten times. The DNA of the CDR3 is TGCAGCGTTGAGGGGGACGCCGGGATCGGGGAGCTGTTTTTT. It yields the protein CSVEGDAGIGELFF. The genes are TRBV29-1 and TRBJ2-2, with D perhaps assigned TRBD1 or TRBD2 (5 bases each). The CDR3 totals 14 residues. Germline CDR1 and CDR2: SQVTM and ANQGSEA. V was cut by 3 bases and J by 7 bases, with 15 bases left in between.

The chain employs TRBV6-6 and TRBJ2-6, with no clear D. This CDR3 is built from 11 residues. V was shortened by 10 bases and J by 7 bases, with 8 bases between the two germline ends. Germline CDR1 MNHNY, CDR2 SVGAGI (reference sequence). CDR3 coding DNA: TGTGCCACGGCGGTAGCCAACGTCCTGACTTTC. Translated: CATAVANVLTF.

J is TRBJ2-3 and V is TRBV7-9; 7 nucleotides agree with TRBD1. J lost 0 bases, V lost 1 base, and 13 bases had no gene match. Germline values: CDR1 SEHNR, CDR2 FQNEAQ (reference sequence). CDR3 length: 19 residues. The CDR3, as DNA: TGTGCCAGCAGCTTAGTAGGGACAGCCTCTCCTGTTAGCACAGATACGCAGTATTTT. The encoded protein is CASSLVGTASPVSTDTQYF.

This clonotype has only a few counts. The CDR3 reads CSASKRIGINSSNSPLHF. Here the CDR3 DNA reads TGCAGTGCTAGCAAGAGGATAGGTATCAACTCTAGTAATTCACCCCTCCACTTT. The chain is built from TRBV20-1 and TRBJ1-6; D remains ambiguous. The germline V gene has CDR1 DFQATT and CDR2 SNEGSKA (reference sequence). Trimming removed 3 bases at V and 6 bases at J, with 24 bases between. This CDR3 contains 18 residues.

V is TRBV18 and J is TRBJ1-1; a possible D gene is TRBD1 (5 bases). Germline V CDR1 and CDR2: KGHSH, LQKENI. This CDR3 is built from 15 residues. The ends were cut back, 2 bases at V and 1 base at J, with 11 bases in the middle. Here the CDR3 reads CASSPARQPNTEAFF. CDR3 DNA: TGTGCCAGCTCACCAGCGAGACAGCCGAACACTGAAGCTTTCTTT.

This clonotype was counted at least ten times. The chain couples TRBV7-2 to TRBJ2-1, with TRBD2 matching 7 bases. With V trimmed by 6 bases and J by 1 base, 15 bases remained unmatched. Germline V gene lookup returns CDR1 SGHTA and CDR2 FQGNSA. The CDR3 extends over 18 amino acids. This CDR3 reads CASRGPGGGDLSYNEQFF. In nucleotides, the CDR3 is TGTGCCAGCAGGGGTCCGGGCGGGGGTGACCTGTCCTACAATGAGCAGTTCTTC.

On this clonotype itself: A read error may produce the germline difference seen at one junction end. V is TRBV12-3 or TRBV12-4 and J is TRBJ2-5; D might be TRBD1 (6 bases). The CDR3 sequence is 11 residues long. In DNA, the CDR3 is TGTGCCAGCAGGTTAGGGGGGACCCAGTACTTC. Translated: CASRLGGTQYF.

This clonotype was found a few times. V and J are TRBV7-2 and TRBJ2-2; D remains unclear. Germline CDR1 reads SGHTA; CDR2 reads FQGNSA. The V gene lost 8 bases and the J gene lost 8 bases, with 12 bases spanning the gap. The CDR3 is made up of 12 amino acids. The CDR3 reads CASHRRSGELFF. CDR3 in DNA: TGTGCCAGCCATCGACGGTCGGGGGAGCTGTTTTTT.

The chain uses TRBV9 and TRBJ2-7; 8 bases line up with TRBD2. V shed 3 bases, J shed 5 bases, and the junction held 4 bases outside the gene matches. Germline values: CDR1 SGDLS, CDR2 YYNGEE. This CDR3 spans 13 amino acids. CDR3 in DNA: TGTGCCAGCAGCGGGACTAGCATGGACGAGCAGTACTTC. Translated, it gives CASSGTSMDEQYF.

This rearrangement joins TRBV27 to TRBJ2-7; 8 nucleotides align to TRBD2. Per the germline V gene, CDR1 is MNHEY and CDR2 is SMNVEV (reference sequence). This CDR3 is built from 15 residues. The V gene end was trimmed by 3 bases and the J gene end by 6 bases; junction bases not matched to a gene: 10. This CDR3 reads CASSFVSAGVLEQYF. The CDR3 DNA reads TGTGCCAGCAGTTTCGTATCAGCGGGAGTTCTCGAGCAGTACTTC.